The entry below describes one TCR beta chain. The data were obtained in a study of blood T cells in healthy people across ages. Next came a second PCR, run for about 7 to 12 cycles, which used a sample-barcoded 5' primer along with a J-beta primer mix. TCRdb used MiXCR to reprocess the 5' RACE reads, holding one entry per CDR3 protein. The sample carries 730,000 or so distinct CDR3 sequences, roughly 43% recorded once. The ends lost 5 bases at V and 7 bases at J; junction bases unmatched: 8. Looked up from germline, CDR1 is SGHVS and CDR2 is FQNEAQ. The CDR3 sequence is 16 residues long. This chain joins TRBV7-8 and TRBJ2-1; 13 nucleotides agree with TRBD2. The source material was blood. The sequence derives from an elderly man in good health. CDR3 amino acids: CASSPVGLAGVNEQFF. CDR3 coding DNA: TGTGCCAGCAGCCCAGTAGGACTAGCGGGAGTTAATGAGCAGTTCTTC.